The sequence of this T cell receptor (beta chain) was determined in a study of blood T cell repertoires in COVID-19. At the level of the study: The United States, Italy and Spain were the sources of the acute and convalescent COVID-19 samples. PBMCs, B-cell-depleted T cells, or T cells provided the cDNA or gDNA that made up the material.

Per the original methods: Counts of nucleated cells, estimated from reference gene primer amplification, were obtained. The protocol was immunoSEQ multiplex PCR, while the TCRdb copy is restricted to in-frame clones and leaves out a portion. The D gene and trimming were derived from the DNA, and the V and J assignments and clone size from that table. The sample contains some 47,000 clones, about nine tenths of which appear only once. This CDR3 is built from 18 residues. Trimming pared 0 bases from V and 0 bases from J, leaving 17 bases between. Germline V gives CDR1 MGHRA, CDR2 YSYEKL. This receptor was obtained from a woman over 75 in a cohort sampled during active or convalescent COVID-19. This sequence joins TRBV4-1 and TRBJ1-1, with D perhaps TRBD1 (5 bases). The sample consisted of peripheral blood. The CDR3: CASSQDFGGAKLNTEAFF. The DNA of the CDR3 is TGCGCCAGCAGCCAAGACTTTGGCGGGGCTAAGTTGAACACTGAAGCTTTCTTT.